Here is one TCR beta chain with its context. The sample comes from a study of blood T cell repertoires in COVID-19. Overall study: Whether acute or convalescent, the COVID-19 samples came from the United States, Italy and Spain.

Germline V gene lookup returns CDR1 SGHNT and CDR2 YYREEE (reference sequence). This CDR3 has 14 amino acids. Trimming cost V 4 bases and J 5 bases; bases outside gene matches: 5. The data were produced by immunoSEQ multiplex PCR, yet TCRdb's version contains in-frame clones alone and is incomplete. Among 150,000 to 200,000 clones, around four fifths were seen once, and the ten largest hold 2.5% to 3%. The specimen sequenced was peripheral blood. The origin of this receptor is a man between 65 and 85 years old with acute or convalescent COVID-19. This chain joins TRBV5-4 and TRBJ1-2; TRBD1 agrees at 10 bases. The CDR3, as DNA: TGTGCCAGCAGCCCCCGGGACAGGGGTTATGGCTACACCTTC. It yields the protein CASSPRDRGYGYTF.